The 10 T cell receptor beta chains below were found in one sample sequenced in a study of T cell responses to AZD1222 COVID-19 vaccine. Using immunoSEQ multiplex PCR, the repertoire was profiled, and TCRdb retains in-frame clones only, with some absent. The sample has some 90,000 clones; just over 85% are singletons. The sample was peripheral blood, taken on day 0 of AZD1222 vaccination. These receptors were collected from an adult in good health.

This clone was observed a few times. The genes are TRBV24-1 and TRBJ1-5, with D unresolved. Germline values: CDR1 KGHDR, CDR2 SFDVKD. The germline V and J ends were trimmed by 1 base and 6 bases, with 3 bases remaining between them. CDR3 length: 12 residues. CDR3 sequence reads: CATSDLGQPQHF. DNA of the CDR3: TGTGCCACCAGTGATTTAGGTCAGCCCCAGCATTTT.

The chain is built from TRBV6-5 and TRBJ1-5; D possibly corresponds to TRBD1 (6 bases). The germline CDR1 and CDR2 sequences are MNHEY and SVGAGI. This CDR3 has 14 residues. The V end was cut by 4 bases, the J end by 2 bases, with 9 bases between. In nucleotides, the CDR3 is TGTGCCAGCAGTTCAGGGGCAGGCAATCAGCCCCAGCATTTT. Amino acids: CASSSGAGNQPQHF.

This clone showed up just a few times. The genes are TRBV14 and TRBJ1-1; D not certain. V was clipped by 1 base and J by 4 bases, with 10 bases between them. CDR1 SGHDN and CDR2 FVKESK come from the germline V gene. CDR3 length equals 14 residues. Here the CDR3 DNA reads TGTGCCAGCAGCCAAGTAATGGGTGGCACTGAAGCTTTCTTT. Translated, it gives CASSQVMGGTEAFF. The whole variable domain, remainder taken from reference TRBV14 and TRBJ1-1, is EAGVTQFPSHSVIEKGQTVTLRCDPISGHDNLYWYRRVMGKEIKFLLHFVKESKQDESGMPNNRFLAERTGGTYSTLKVQPAELEDSGVYFCASSQVMGGTEAFFGQGTRLTVV.

The chain links TRBV12-5 to TRBJ2-5; D is possibly TRBD1 or TRBD2 (5 bases each). Deletions cut 3 bases from V and 4 bases from J, with 15 bases between. The CDR3 contains 15 residues. Germline CDR1 is LGHNT and CDR2 is FRNRAP. The CDR3 loop is CASGFAGTVGETQYF. CDR3 bases: TGTGCTAGTGGTTTTGCAGGGACGGTAGGAGAGACCCAGTACTTC. The variable domain in full, with the rest retrieved from reference TRBV12-5 and TRBJ2-5, is DARVTQTPRHKVTEMGQEVTMRCQPILGHNTVFWYRQTMMQGLELLAYFRNRAPLDDSGMPKDRFSAEMPDATLATLKIQPSEPRDSAVYFCASGFAGTVGETQYFGPGTRLLVL.

V and J are TRBV27 and TRBJ1-2; the D gene is possibly TRBD1 (6 bases). This CDR3 has 13 residues. Germline V gene lookup returns CDR1 MNHEY and CDR2 SMNVEV (reference sequence). V lost 6 bases and J lost 4, with 12 bases in between. CDR3 protein: CASRRQDSYGYTF. The CDR3 region has the DNA TGTGCCAGCAGACGCCAGGACAGCTATGGCTACACCTTC.

This clone has more than one count but fewer than ten. V and J are TRBV7-2 and TRBJ1-2; 7 bases match TRBD1. CDR3 length equals 15 residues. Germline loops: CDR1 SGHTA, CDR2 FQGNSA. The J segment lost 7 bases and the V segment lost 5 bases, leaving 13 bases of the junction unmatched. The CDR3 coding sequence is TGTGCCAGCAGCAGAAATCGACAGGGTGGCTTTGGCTACACCTTC. It encodes CASSRNRQGGFGYTF.

The chain uses TRBV7-9 and TRBJ2-5; D is ambiguous. V was clipped by 5 bases and J by 0 bases, with 13 bases between them. Per the germline V gene, CDR1 is SEHNR and CDR2 is FQNEAQ (reference sequence). This CDR3 is built from 15 residues. The CDR3 here is CASSGVGSYQETQYF. CDR3 nucleotide sequence: TGTGCCAGCAGCGGTGTTGGTAGTTACCAAGAGACCCAGTACTTC.

This clone was recorded only once. The V and J genes are TRBV11-3 and TRBJ2-1, with 7 bases that match TRBD1. The V segment lost 5 bases and the J segment 5 bases; nucleotides outside the gene matches: 6. The V gene's germline CDR1 is SGHNT and CDR2 YENEEA. The CDR3 length is 14 residues. The CDR3 DNA reads as TGTGCCAGCAGCGTAAGACAGGGCGACAATGAGCAGTTCTTC. Its protein product is CASSVRQGDNEQFF.

The rearrangement links TRBV7-7 to TRBJ2-1; 7 bases map to TRBD1. Germline CDR1 is SSHAT and CDR2 is FNYEAQ (reference sequence). The CDR3 runs 15 residues. Trimming cost V 1 base and J 1 base; bases outside gene matches: 1. The CDR3 here is CASSLEGASYNEQFF. In DNA, the CDR3 is TGTGCCAGCAGCTTAGAGGGGGCGTCCTACAATGAGCAGTTCTTC.

The V gene is TRBV5-8, the J gene TRBJ1-1; D might be TRBD1 (6 bases). The germline V and J ends were trimmed by 4 bases and 3 bases, with 13 bases remaining between them. This CDR3 contains 14 residues. Germline loops: CDR1 SGHTS, CDR2 YDEGEE. For the CDR3, the DNA is TGTGCCAGCAGCCGGAGGGGGGCAGACACTGAAGCTTTCTTT. It translates to CASSRRGADTEAFF. The full variable domain, completed using reference TRBV5-8 and TRBJ1-1, is EAGVTQSPTHLIKTRGQQATLRCSPISGHTSVYWYQQALGLGLQFLLWYDEGEERNRGNFPPRFSGRQFPNYSSELNVNALELEDSALYLCASSRRGADTEAFFGQGTRLTVV.